One and the same sample provided the 30 T cell receptor beta chains below, sequenced in a study of blood T cell repertoires in COVID-19. Assay used: immunoSEQ multiplex PCR; TCRdb lists only in-frame clones, some missing. The table shows hundreds of thousands of clones, with around 86% occurring only once. Sequenced: PBMCs or T cells enriched from blood (not recorded which). These receptors came from a man aged 35 to 55 who had recovered from COVID-19.

V usage is TRBV5-4 and J usage is TRBJ2-4; the D gene is possibly TRBD1 (6 bases). Per the germline V gene, CDR1 is SGHNT and CDR2 is YYREEE (reference sequence). The V end lost 3 bases, the J end lost 7 bases, and 26 bases lay between the germline ends. This CDR3 region has 18 residues. CDR3 protein: CASSSRRLGGPVLNIQYF. The CDR3 DNA sequence: TGTGCCAGCAGCTCGCGCCGGTTAGGGGGTCCTGTCCTTAACATTCAGTACTTC. Combining the CDR3 with reference TRBV5-4 and TRBJ2-4 gives the whole variable domain ETGVTQSPTHLIKTRGQQVTLRCSSQSGHNTVSWYQQALGQGPQFIFQYYREEENGRGNFPPRFSGLQFPNYSSELNVNALELDDSALYLCASSSRRLGGPVLNIQYFGAGTRLSVL.

Details on this clone: Within the sample, other DNA sequences also encode this same CDR3. The rearrangement joins TRBV27 to TRBJ1-6; no firm D call. V lost 2 bases, J lost 7 bases, and 3 bases lay in between. The CDR3 totals 12 residues. CDR1 MNHEY and CDR2 SMNVEV come from the germline V gene (reference sequence). DNA for the CDR3: TGTGCCAGCAGTTTACTCAATTCACCCCTCCACTTT. This codes for CASSLLNSPLHF.

This clone was observed a handful of times. The gene calls are TRBV5-4 and TRBJ1-1; perhaps TRBD1 as D (5 bases). This CDR3 is built from 13 residues. V lost 3 bases, J lost 8 bases, and 14 bases lay in between. Germline lookup yields CDR1 SGHNT and CDR2 YYREEE (reference sequence). The DNA of the CDR3 is TGTGCCAGCAGCTCCCCCAGGGAACGAGAAGCTTTCTTT. Translation: CASSSPREREAFF.

The genes are TRBV27 and TRBJ1-3, with D unresolved. V was shortened by 5 bases and J by 4 bases, with 12 bases between the two germline ends. Germline V gene data show CDR1 as MNHEY and CDR2 as SMNVEV (reference sequence). The CDR3 spans 14 residues. DNA of the CDR3: TGTGCCAGCAGTCTACTGGCGGGGGGAAACACCATATATTTT. Translating gives CASSLLAGGNTIYF.

V gene TRBV5-1 combines with J gene TRBJ2-1; the D gene is possibly TRBD2 (5 bases). The CDR3 sequence is 21 residues long. Germline CDR1 reads SGHRS; CDR2 reads YFSETQ. V dropped 0 bases and J dropped 0 bases, with 25 bases sitting between them. The CDR3: CASSLEVRSSSGPSSYNEQFF. CDR3 sequence (DNA): TGCGCCAGCAGCTTGGAAGTCCGATCCTCGAGCGGACCTAGCTCCTACAATGAGCAGTTCTTC. The variable domain in full, completed from reference TRBV5-1 and TRBJ2-1, reads KAGVTQTPRYLIKTRGQQVTLSCSPISGHRSVSWYQQTPGQGLQFLFEYFSETQRNKGNFPGRFSGRQFSNSRSEMNVSTLELGDSALYLCASSLEVRSSSGPSSYNEQFFGPGTRLTVL.

The V gene is TRBV28, the J gene TRBJ1-4; tentatively, D is TRBD1 (6 bases). The CDR3 is 13 residues long. Germline V gene lookup returns CDR1 MDHEN and CDR2 SYDVKM. The V end was cut by 4 bases, the J end by 10 bases, with 13 bases between. CDR3: CASSSQGIGKLFF. The DNA for the CDR3 is TGTGCCAGCAGTTCCCAGGGGATCGGAAAACTGTTTTTT.

The genes are TRBV6-5 and TRBJ2-7, with 11 nucleotides matching TRBD1. V trimming: 6 bases; J trimming: 5 bases; junction bases outside the gene matches: 3. Germline CDR1 and CDR2: MNHEY and SVGAGI. This CDR3 comprises 13 residues. The CDR3 here is CASRGQGGHEQYF. The CDR3 coding sequence is TGTGCCAGCAGGGGACAGGGGGGGCACGAGCAGTACTTC.

The rearrangement uses TRBV3-1 (or the pseudogene TRBV3-2) and TRBJ1-6; D is possibly TRBD1 (6 bases). Trimming pared 8 bases from V and 6 bases from J, leaving 11 bases between. Germline CDR1 reads LGHDT; CDR2 reads YNNKEL (reference sequence). The CDR3 sequence is 13 residues long. The CDR3 is CASWAGANSPLHF. For the CDR3, the DNA is TGTGCCAGCTGGGCAGGGGCTAATTCACCCCTCCACTTT.

The chain has TRBV6-5 and TRBJ1-4; D remains unclear. There are 15 residues in the CDR3. The V and J ends lost 5 bases and 4 bases respectively, with 14 bases between them. CDR1 is MNHEY and CDR2 is SVGAGI in the germline V gene. The CDR3 sequence is CASSRSVAVNEKLFF. The CDR3 nucleotides are TGTGCCAGCAGTAGATCCGTGGCAGTTAATGAAAAACTGTTTTTT.

The chain uses TRBV30 and TRBJ1-1; D not resolved. Germline V gives CDR1 GTSNPN, CDR2 SVGIG (reference sequence). The CDR3 runs 13 residues. The V gene lost 3 bases and the J gene lost 4 bases, with 12 bases spanning the gap. The CDR3, as DNA: TGTGCCTGGAGCCCCGGGAGTGGCACTGAAGCTTTCTTT. It encodes CAWSPGSGTEAFF.

V gene TRBV21-1 combines with J gene TRBJ2-3; TRBD1 is the table's D call, not checked against the DNA. TRBV21-1 is listed as a pseudogene. The CDR3 runs to 17 residues. CDR3 amino acids: CASSPPGPAGITDTQYF. The CDR3, as DNA: TGTGCCAGCAGCCCCCCAGGACCGGCAGGGATCACAGATACGCAGTATTTT.

The chain recombines TRBV10-3 with TRBJ2-5, with D maybe TRBD2 (5 bases). V was clipped by 0 bases and J by 1 base, with 6 bases between them. CDR3 length: 14 amino acids. Germline loops: CDR1 ENHRY, CDR2 SYGVKD. CDR3 coding DNA: TGTGCCATCAGTGAGTCGGGAGTCCAAGAGACCCAGTACTTC. Residues: CAISESGVQETQYF.

J is TRBJ2-2 and V is TRBV6-5, with TRBD1 matching over 7 bases. CDR3 size: 14 residues. The germline V gene has CDR1 MNHEY and CDR2 SVGAGI. V gave up 3 bases and J gave up 3 bases; unmatched junction bases: 1. CDR3: CASSYQGDTGELFF. The CDR3 coding sequence is TGTGCCAGCAGTTATCAGGGGGACACCGGGGAGCTGTTTTTT.

The DNA for the CDR3 is TGTGCCAGCAGCCGAGTACAGGGCTTAACAACTGAAGCTTTCTTT. It encodes CASSRVQGLTTEAFF. This chain joins TRBV7-9 and TRBJ1-1; D is perhaps TRBD1 (6 bases). CDR1 and CDR2 from the germline V gene are SEHNR and FQNEAQ (reference sequence). The V end lost 5 bases, the J end lost 5 bases, and 18 bases lay between the germline ends. The CDR3 consists of 15 residues. Full variable domain (rest looked up from reference TRBV7-9 and TRBJ1-1): DTGVSQNPRHKITKRGQNVTFRCDPISEHNRLYWYRQTLGQGPEFLTYFQNEAQLEKSRLLSDRFSAERPKGSFSTLEIQRTEQGDSAMYLCASSRVQGLTTEAFFGQGTRLTVV.

The V gene is TRBV29-1, the J gene TRBJ2-2; 12 bases fit TRBD2. Germline values: CDR1 SQVTM, CDR2 ANQGSEA. CDR3 size: 17 residues. The V and J ends lost 2 bases and 5 bases, in that order; junction bases with no gene match: 9. The CDR3 DNA sequence: TGCAGCGTTGAACTAGCGGGAGGGCCAATGTTTACCGGGGAGCTGTTTTTT. Protein: CSVELAGGPMFTGELFF.

The chain couples TRBV30 to TRBJ1-2, with TRBD1 as a possible D gene (5 bases). CDR1 GTSNPN and CDR2 SVGIG come from the germline V gene (reference sequence). With 2 bases removed from V and 3 bases from J, the gap between germline ends came to 19 bases. The CDR3 runs 16 residues. This CDR3 reads CAWSPGGAGRDYGYTF. The DNA for the CDR3 is TGTGCCTGGAGTCCCGGAGGGGCAGGGAGGGACTATGGCTACACCTTC.

V gene TRBV2 combines with J gene TRBJ2-5; the D gene is possibly TRBD1 (5 bases). Germline CDR1 SNHLY, CDR2 FYNNEI. Trimming removed 10 bases from V and 2 bases from J, with 8 bases in between. This CDR3 has 11 residues. CDR3 sequence reads: CANRQQETQYF. The CDR3 DNA reads as TGTGCCAACAGACAGCAAGAGACCCAGTACTTC.

The genes are TRBV7-8 and TRBJ2-7, with 9 positions matching TRBD1. The germline gives CDR1 SGHVS, CDR2 FQNEAQ. V shed 4 bases, J shed 4 bases, and the junction held 5 bases outside the gene matches. The CDR3 runs 14 residues. The CDR3 is CASSWTGDGYEQYF. The CDR3 coding sequence is TGTGCCAGCAGCTGGACAGGGGATGGATACGAGCAGTACTTC. The full variable domain, rest sourced from reference TRBV7-8 and TRBJ2-7, is GAGVSQSPRYKVAKRGQDVALRCDPISGHVSLFWYQQALGQGPEFLTYFQNEAQLDKSGLPSDRFFAERPEGSVSTLKIQRTQQEDSAVYLCASSWTGDGYEQYFGPGTRLTVT.

Only a few counts were recorded for this clone. The genes are TRBV4-1 and TRBJ2-7, with TRBD1 identical over 7 bases. V gave up 1 base and J gave up 0 bases; unmatched junction bases: 6. Germline CDR1 MGHRA, CDR2 YSYEKL. The length of the CDR3 is 16 residues. The CDR3 loop reads CASSQVGTAISYEQYF. The DNA of the CDR3 is TGCGCCAGCAGCCAAGTCGGGACAGCCATCTCCTACGAGCAGTACTTC.

Worth noting for this clone: Other nucleotide sequences from this sample produce the same CDR3. The chain employs TRBV18 and TRBJ2-7, with 7 bases identical to TRBD1. The V gene's germline CDR1 is KGHSH and CDR2 LQKENI. Trimming cost V 4 bases and J 1 base; bases outside gene matches: 4. The CDR3 totals 14 residues. The CDR3 nucleotides are TGTGCCAGCTCACGCCGGGACAGTTCCTACGAGCAGTACTTC. It specifies CASSRRDSSYEQYF.

The chain employs TRBV5-4 and TRBJ1-1; tentative D call: TRBD1 (5 bases). Trimming took off 0 bases at V and 3 bases at J, with 9 bases between the two ends. Germline V gene sequence: CDR1 SGHNT, CDR2 YYREEE (reference sequence). CDR3 length: 14 amino acids. CDR3 amino acids: CASSLDGGDTEAFF. DNA of the CDR3: TGTGCCAGCAGCTTGGACGGGGGAGACACTGAAGCTTTCTTT.

This clone was recorded once. The chain recombines TRBV4-1 with TRBJ2-7, with D uncertain. Germline assignment: CDR1 MGHRA and CDR2 YSYEKL. Trimming left V 1 base short and J 3 bases short, with 16 bases between. The CDR3 is 16 amino acids. DNA of the CDR3: TGCGCCAGCAGCCAAGGGCCCTCCCCAACCGACTACGAGCAGTACTTC. Translation: CASSQGPSPTDYEQYF.

In this sample, this clone turned up once. This rearrangement joins TRBV12-3 or TRBV12-4 to TRBJ2-2; no definite D call. Between the trimmed V and J ends, which lost 4 bases and 10 bases, there was a span of 7 bases. The CDR3 is made up of 11 amino acids. The CDR3 DNA reads TGTGCCAGCAGTTATGCGTCGGAGCTGTTTTTT. It translates to CASSYASELFF.

As DNA, the CDR3 is TGTGCCAGCAGCTTCTTTTCCCAGGGAGGTTCCGGAAACACCATATATTTT. Translation gives CASSFFSQGGSGNTIYF. The V and J genes are TRBV7-2 and TRBJ1-3; D might be TRBD1 (5 bases). Trimming left V 3 bases short and J 4 bases short, with 19 bases between. There are 17 residues in the CDR3. CDR1 and CDR2 (germline): SGHTA, FQGNSA.

The rearrangement joins TRBV9 to TRBJ1-1; D ambiguous. The V end lost 0 bases, the J end lost 2 bases, and 8 bases lay between the germline ends. From germline, CDR1 is SGDLS and CDR2 YYNGEE. The CDR3 is 14 residues long. CDR3 bases: TGTGCCAGCAGCGTAGATGCAGGAAACACTGAAGCTTTCTTT. This sequence encodes CASSVDAGNTEAFF.

This chain links TRBV2 with TRBJ1-2; 9 nucleotides match TRBD1. The CDR3 length is 14 residues. With 5 bases clipped from V and 4 bases from J, the junction kept 5 bases outside the gene matches. Germline CDR1 reads SNHLY; CDR2 reads FYNNEI. Written as DNA, the CDR3 is TGTGCCAGCAGTCTACAGGGGGCCACCTATGGCTACACCTTC. Its protein product is CASSLQGATYGYTF.

The rearrangement joins TRBV7-2 to TRBJ2-3; 10 bases agree with TRBD2. Germline trimming cut 3 bases from V and 3 bases from J; bases unmatched to any gene: 9. The CDR3 runs 17 residues. Germline V gene sequence: CDR1 SGHTA, CDR2 FQGNSA. This chain's CDR3 is CASSFLAAGGVTDTQYF. The CDR3 DNA follows: TGTGCCAGCAGCTTTTTAGCAGCGGGGGGGGTAACAGATACGCAGTATTTT.

V gene TRBV24-1 combines with J gene TRBJ2-7; 8 bases map to TRBD2. This CDR3 has 14 residues. With 6 bases clipped from V and 2 bases from J, the junction kept 5 bases outside the gene matches. Germline V gene data show CDR1 as KGHDR and CDR2 as SFDVKD. For the CDR3, the DNA is TGTGCCACCAGTCCTGCGACTAGCGCCTACGAGCAGTACTTC. Protein: CATSPATSAYEQYF.

This chain links TRBV29-1 with TRBJ1-1; D is unclear. The CDR3 consists of 12 residues. Trimming stripped 2 bases from V and 3 bases from J, with 7 bases between. From germline, CDR1 is SQVTM and CDR2 ANQGSEA. The CDR3 nucleotides are TGCAGCGTTGAAATGAGATACACTGAAGCTTTCTTT. Protein product: CSVEMRYTEAFF. Looking up the rest from reference TRBV29-1 and TRBJ1-1 gives the full variable domain: SAVISQKPSRDICQRGTSLTIQCQVDSQVTMMFWYRQQPGQSLTLIATANQGSEATYESGFVIDKFPISRPNLTFSTLTVSNMSPEDSSIYLCSVEMRYTEAFFGQGTRLTVV.

The genes are TRBV27 and TRBJ1-6; D is possibly TRBD1 (6 bases). Looked up from germline, CDR1 is MNHEY and CDR2 is SMNVEV (reference sequence). Trimming removed 5 bases at V and 6 bases at J, with 11 bases between. This CDR3 contains 14 residues. CDR3 protein: CASSNRVGNSPLHF. Written as DNA, the CDR3 is TGTGCCAGCAGTAACAGGGTCGGTAATTCACCCCTCCACTTT.